This T cell receptor beta chain was recovered during a study of memory CD4+ T cells and cytomegalovirus serostatus. Single viable CD3+CD4+CD8-CD45RO+ cells were sorted as the memory CD4+ T cells. Method: immunoSEQ multiplex PCR; TCRdb's copy keeps in-frame clones and lacks some. Of tens of thousands of clones listed, roughly three quarters are singletons. Trimming removed 1 base at V and 0 bases at J, with 5 bases between. This CDR3 comprises 14 residues. CDR1 SGHRS and CDR2 YFSETQ come from the germline V gene. The V gene is TRBV5-1, the J gene TRBJ1-3; D ambiguous. The sample comprised memory CD4+ T cells from blood. The source is an adult in good health and CMV-seronegative. CDR3 coding DNA: TGCGCCAGCAGCTTGACAAACTCTGGAAACACCATATATTTT. It codes for CASSLTNSGNTIYF.